This entry lists 5 T cell receptor beta chains sequenced from one sample in a study of blood T cell repertoires in COVID-19. Libraries were prepared by immunoSEQ multiplex PCR; TCRdb keeps only in-frame clonotypes and omits some of them. Of some 180,000 clones in the sample, roughly 84% were seen once. Sequenced sample: PBMCs or T cells enriched from blood (not recorded which). The origin of the receptors is a woman under 40 who had been exposed to COVID-19.

The V call is TRBV30, the J call TRBJ2-7; 10 nucleotides agree with TRBD1. CDR1 is GTSNPN, CDR2 SVGIG, per germline (reference sequence). There are 15 residues in the CDR3. The V gene end was trimmed by 2 bases and the J gene end by 2 bases; junction bases not matched to a gene: 6. In DNA form, the CDR3 reads TGTGCCTGGAGTAGGTTGGGGACAGGGGCCTACGAGCAGTACTTC. As protein: CAWSRLGTGAYEQYF.

This clone was found once. V gene TRBV18 combines with J gene TRBJ2-2; D uncertain. The CDR3 length is 14 residues. Trimming stripped 6 bases from V and 2 bases from J, with 10 bases between. Germline V gene data show CDR1 as KGHSH and CDR2 as LQKENI. The chain's CDR3 is CASSRKENTGELFF. CDR3 DNA: TGTGCCAGCTCGCGAAAAGAAAACACCGGGGAGCTGTTTTTT.

This clone showed up just once. This chain uses TRBV3-1 (or the pseudogene TRBV3-2) with TRBJ2-5; TRBD1 is a possible D gene (5 bases). Trimming removed 1 base at V and 5 bases at J, with 14 bases between. CDR1 is LGHDT, CDR2 YNNKEL, per germline (reference sequence). The CDR3 has 15 amino acids. The CDR3, as DNA: TGTGCCAGCAGCCAAGGCGGCAGGGTAGGCGAGACCCAGTACTTC. Translated: CASSQGGRVGETQYF.

The J gene is TRBJ1-2, the V gene TRBV30, with TRBD1 matching over 9 bases. The germline V gene encodes CDR1 GTSNPN and CDR2 SVGIG (reference sequence). This CDR3 has 15 amino acids. Losses at the gene ends were 4 bases for V and 4 bases for J; bases not matched to a gene: 10. CDR3 DNA: TGTGCCTGGATCCGGGACAGGGACGGGGGCTATGGCTACACCTTC. Its translation is CAWIRDRDGGYGYTF. Full variable domain (remainder filled in from reference TRBV30 and TRBJ1-2): SQTIHQWPATLVQPVGSPLSLECTVEGTSNPNLYWYRQAAGRGLQLLFYSVGIGQISSEVPQNLSASRPQDRQFILSSKKLLLSDSGFYLCAWIRDRDGGYGYTFGSGTRLTVV.

The V gene is TRBV19, the J gene TRBJ1-2, with 9 bases aligning to TRBD1. This CDR3 has 16 residues. V shed 2 bases and J 8 bases; nucleotides not matched to a gene: 12. Germline V CDR1 and CDR2: LNHDA, SQIVND (reference sequence). The CDR3, as DNA: TGTGCCAGTAGTATATTTCTTGGGGACAGGGATGACGGCTACACCTTC. Translation: CASSIFLGDRDDGYTF.